A single sample gave rise to the 11 T cell receptor beta chains below, sequenced in a study of blood T cell repertoires in COVID-19. TCRdb keeps only in-frame clones here, not all; method: immunoSEQ multiplex PCR. Among 250,000 or so clones, over 75% were seen once, and the ten largest hold approximately 1.8%. The sequenced sample was peripheral blood. The receptors were gathered from a man aged 30 to 45 who had recovered from COVID-19.

This chain connects TRBV12-3 or TRBV12-4 to TRBJ2-5; possible D gene TRBD1, 5 bases. The CDR3 runs to 12 residues. V was pared by 6 bases and J by 6 bases, with 11 bases between. CDR3 amino acids: CASRTAWQTQYF. CDR3 coding DNA: TGTGCCAGCAGGACAGCGTGGCAGACCCAGTACTTC.

This chain links TRBV19 with TRBJ2-2; 7 bases map to TRBD1. J gave up 6 bases and V 2 bases, and 9 bases lay outside the gene matches. Germline V gene lookup returns CDR1 LNHDA and CDR2 SQIVND (reference sequence). The CDR3 covers 16 residues. CDR3 sequence reads: CASSITSRGLAGELFF. CDR3 DNA sequence: TGTGCCAGTAGTATAACGTCCAGGGGGTTGGCCGGGGAGCTGTTTTTT.

The table lists this clone with a few counts. The chain couples TRBV10-3 to TRBJ1-1; the D is unclear. Trimming removed 4 bases from V and 3 bases from J, with 9 bases in between. This CDR3 spans 13 amino acids. Germline V gene lookup returns CDR1 ENHRY and CDR2 SYGVKD. The CDR3 sequence is CAISGTEYTEAFF. CDR3 in DNA: TGTGCCATCAGTGGCACAGAGTACACTGAAGCTTTCTTT.

This chain uses TRBV7-8 with TRBJ2-7; D may be TRBD2 (5 bases). Germline-derived CDR1 and CDR2 are SGHVS and FQNEAQ. The CDR3 is made up of 14 amino acids. Trimming shortened V by 6 bases and J by 0 bases, and 12 bases separated the two germline ends. As DNA, the CDR3 is TGTGCCAGCAGTCTACTAGTGAACTCCTACGAGCAGTACTTC. It codes for CASSLLVNSYEQYF.

This clone was detected a few times. CDR3 protein: CASTRDSVNQPQHF. DNA for the CDR3: TGTGCCAGCACGCGGGACAGTGTTAATCAGCCCCAGCATTTT. J is TRBJ1-5 and V is TRBV2, with 7 bases fitting TRBD1. V shed 7 bases, J shed 4 bases, and the junction held 7 bases outside the gene matches. The CDR3 is made up of 14 amino acids. Germline CDR1 is SNHLY and CDR2 is FYNNEI.

The V gene is TRBV28, the J gene TRBJ2-7; 12 nucleotides align to TRBD2. The CDR3 extends over 18 amino acids. Trimming at V came to 2 bases and at J to 3 bases, leaving 11 bases not matched to a gene. Germline CDR1 is MDHEN and CDR2 is SYDVKM. CDR3: CASSLETAWTSGVYEQYV. For the CDR3, the DNA is TGTGCCAGCAGTTTAGAGACAGCCTGGACTAGCGGGGTCTACGAGCAGTACGTC.

The DNA of the CDR3 is TGTGCCATCAGTCGACTAGCGGGGCAAGAGACCCAGTACTTC. Translating it yields CAISRLAGQETQYF. This chain uses TRBV10-3 with TRBJ2-5; 11 bases line up with TRBD2. V shed 5 bases, J shed 2 bases, and the junction held 1 base outside the gene matches. Germline values: CDR1 ENHRY, CDR2 SYGVKD. This CDR3 spans 14 amino acids.

The CDR3 bases are TGTGCCAGCAGCTTAGGGGGGGACTATGGCTACACCTTC. This encodes CASSLGGDYGYTF. The genes are TRBV11-2 and TRBJ1-2, with D perhaps TRBD1 (5 bases). CDR1 and CDR2 from the germline V gene are SGHAT and FQNNGV. V gave up 1 base and J gave up 3 bases, with 6 bases separating them. The CDR3 contains 13 residues.

This clone was counted a few times. V is TRBV28 and J is TRBJ2-6; 7 positions agree with TRBD1. The CDR3 has 18 residues. The V gene end was trimmed by 1 base and the J gene end by 0 bases; junction bases not matched to a gene: 6. Germline-derived CDR1 and CDR2 are MDHEN and SYDVKM. The chain's CDR3 is CASSLLGDSISGANVLTF. As DNA, the CDR3 is TGTGCCAGCAGTTTATTAGGGGACAGTATCTCTGGGGCCAACGTCCTGACTTTC.

CDR3 protein: CATSRDRRLAGYNEQFF. In DNA, the CDR3 is TGTGCCACCAGCAGAGACCGGCGACTAGCCGGGTACAATGAGCAGTTCTTC. This rearrangement joins TRBV15 to TRBJ2-1, with TRBD2 identical over 7 bases. The V gene's germline CDR1 is LNHNV and CDR2 YYDKDF (reference sequence). CDR3 size: 17 residues. V lost 0 bases, J lost 4 bases, and 9 bases stayed unmatched.

This rearrangement joins TRBV6-5 to TRBJ2-7; D is perhaps TRBD1 (5 bases). Trimming pared 3 bases from V and 1 base from J, leaving 10 bases between. Germline V CDR1 and CDR2: MNHEY, SVGAGI. The CDR3 sequence is 14 residues long. The CDR3 DNA follows: TGTGCCAGCAGTTATGGCAGGGTATCCTACGAGCAGTACTTC. Its protein product is CASSYGRVSYEQYF.